This T cell receptor (beta chain) is from a study of blood T cells in healthy people across ages. It was with a sample-barcoded 5' primer and a J-beta primer mix that a second PCR of about 7 to 12 cycles was run. TCRdb used MiXCR to reprocess the 5' RACE reads, holding one entry per CDR3 protein. Here the sample spans around 1,000,000 distinct CDR3 sequences, under 30% being singletons. In addition, the sample was reused for a study of T cells of mothers and their children.

The origin of this receptor is a girl aged 2 to 9 in good health. The sample taken for sequencing was blood.

DNA of the CDR3: TGTGCCATCACCGACGGGGGGTACACCGGGGAGCTGTTTTTT. Translation gives CAITDGGYTGELFF. The chain uses TRBV10-3 and TRBJ2-2, with 7 bases fitting TRBD2. The germline V gene encodes CDR1 ENHRY and CDR2 SYGVKD. The CDR3 consists of 14 residues. V was pared by 7 bases and J by 3 bases, with 5 bases of the junction left unmatched.